This TCR beta chain was identified in a study of CXCR3-negative and CXCR3-positive naive CD8 T cells. About the research overall: Sequencing gave some 140 million TRB reads overall, about 1.5 +/- 0.3 million per library.

The study, taken as a whole, reports: Naive CXCR3-negative and CXCR3-positive cells had similar TRBV-TRBJ usage; memory differed. For CXCR3-positive naive cells, TRB CDR3s were more hydrophobic than those of CXCR3-negative naive cells. Surface CD5 matched across naive subsets, and TRB CDR3 properties served to infer TCR strength. Diversity in memory CD8+ cells fell much lower than the comparably high levels seen in both naive subsets.

The method, 5' RACE with UMI labels, was used to prepare the TRB cDNA libraries. Reprocessing the 5' RACE reads, TCRdb reports a single entry for every CDR3 protein and omits DNA. The sample includes some 130,000 distinct CDR3 sequences. From germline, CDR1 is SGDLS and CDR2 YYNGEE. CDR3 length: 13 residues. For this clonotype: Its target is not known.

The sample consisted of naive CXCR3+ CD8+ T cells from blood. Subset specified: CD45RO-CCR7+CD27+CD95- naive CD8+ T cells expressing CXCR3 (TNR3+). The sequence came from a human donor in good health. Some clones in this sample may be carry-over from other donors' samples. The chain uses TRBV9 and TRBJ2-7. The CDR3 sequence: CASSVGSSYEQYF.